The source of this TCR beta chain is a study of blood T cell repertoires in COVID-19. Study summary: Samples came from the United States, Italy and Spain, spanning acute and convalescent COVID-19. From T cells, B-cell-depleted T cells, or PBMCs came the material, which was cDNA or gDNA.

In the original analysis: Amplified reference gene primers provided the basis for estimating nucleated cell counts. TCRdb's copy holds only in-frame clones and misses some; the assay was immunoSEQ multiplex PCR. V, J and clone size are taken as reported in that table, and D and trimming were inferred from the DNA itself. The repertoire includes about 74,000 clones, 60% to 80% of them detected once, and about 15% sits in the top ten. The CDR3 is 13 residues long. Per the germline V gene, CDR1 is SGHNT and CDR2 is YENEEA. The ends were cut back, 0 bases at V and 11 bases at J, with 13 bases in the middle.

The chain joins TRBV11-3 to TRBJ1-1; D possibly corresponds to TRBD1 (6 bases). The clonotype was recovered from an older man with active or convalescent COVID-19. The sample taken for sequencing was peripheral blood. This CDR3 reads CASSLEGAGTAFF. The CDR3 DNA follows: TGTGCCAGCAGCTTAGAGGGGGCAGGGACGGCTTTCTTT.